The next 8 T cell receptor beta chains were all read from a single sample in a study of T cell changes during pregnancy in multiple sclerosis. The assay was immunoSEQ multiplex PCR, and TCRdb's table has in-frame clones only and misses some. The sample records 85,000 to 90,000 clones, roughly 94% being singletons. Here the sequenced sample was peripheral blood, taken after pregnancy. All receptors come from a female donor in good health, enrolled as a control in a pregnancy study.

The chain employs TRBV13 and TRBJ2-2; TRBD2 aligns across 11 bases. There are 17 residues in the CDR3. Unmatched junction bases numbered 5, after V lost 5 bases and J lost 0 bases. Germline V gives CDR1 PRHDT, CDR2 FYEKMQ (reference sequence). As DNA, the CDR3 is TGTGCCAGCAGCCACCGACTAGCGGGACCGAACACCGGGGAGCTGTTTTTT. This sequence encodes CASSHRLAGPNTGELFF. Full variable domain (remainder filled in from reference TRBV13 and TRBJ2-2): AAGVIQSPRHLIKEKRETATLKCYPIPRHDTVYWYQQGPGQDPQFLISFYEKMQSDKGSIPDRFSAQQFSDYHSELNMSSLELGDSALYFCASSHRLAGPNTGELFFGEGSRLTVL.

This sequence joins TRBV4-1 and TRBJ2-7; 8 bases are shared with TRBD2. The CDR3 loop spans 15 amino acids. Looked up from germline, CDR1 is MGHRA and CDR2 is YSYEKL. J gave up 1 base and V 7 bases, and 9 bases lay outside the gene matches. CDR3 coding DNA: TGCGCCAGCACCGTTTATCCGGGAGGGTCCTACGAGCAGTACTTC. Its translation: CASTVYPGGSYEQYF.

The rearrangement uses TRBV7-9 and TRBJ2-3, with 9 bases aligning to TRBD2. The V gene's germline CDR1 is SEHNR and CDR2 FQNEAQ (reference sequence). This CDR3 has 16 residues. Trimming cost V 4 bases and J 4 bases; bases outside gene matches: 9. The CDR3 is CASSSLRLAGSDTQYF. DNA for the CDR3: TGTGCCAGCAGCTCCCTGCGTCTAGCGGGGTCAGATACGCAGTATTTT. The full variable domain, rest sourced from reference TRBV7-9 and TRBJ2-3, is DTGVSQNPRHKITKRGQNVTFRCDPISEHNRLYWYRQTLGQGPEFLTYFQNEAQLEKSRLLSDRFSAERPKGSFSTLEIQRTEQGDSAMYLCASSSLRLAGSDTQYFGPGTRLTVL.

With respect to this clone: Sequence at one end of the junction differs from germline and may be a read error. The gene calls are TRBV2 and TRBJ2-6; D is perhaps TRBD2 (5 bases). This CDR3 region has 17 residues. The germline V gene encodes CDR1 SNHLY and CDR2 FYNNEI. CDR3 loop: CASREAVLIWGANVLTF. The CDR3 coding sequence is TGTGCCAGCAGAGAAGCGGTACTGATCTGGGGGGCCAACGTCCTGACTTTC.

The rearrangement uses TRBV5-1 and TRBJ2-5; D remains ambiguous. The CDR3 consists of 12 residues. Germline values: CDR1 SGHRS, CDR2 YFSETQ. Trimming took off 7 bases at V and 5 bases at J, with 12 bases between the two ends. CDR3 DNA sequence: TGCGCCAGCGGAGACCAGTGGGAGACCCAGTACTTC. This gives the protein CASGDQWETQYF.

This clone was observed once. V and J are TRBV19 and TRBJ2-6; D not resolved. There are 14 residues in the CDR3. V lost 1 base, J lost 4 bases, and 5 bases lay in between. Germline V gene sequence: CDR1 LNHDA, CDR2 SQIVND (reference sequence). This CDR3 is CASSIGAGANVLTF. The CDR3 nucleotides are TGTGCCAGTAGTATAGGGGCCGGGGCCAACGTCCTGACTTTC.

This chain joins TRBV6-5 and TRBJ2-7, with 8 bases fitting TRBD2. CDR3 size: 15 residues. With V trimmed by 10 bases and J by 6 bases, 17 bases remained unmatched. In germline, CDR1 is MNHEY, CDR2 SVGAGI. CDR3 nucleotide sequence: TGTGCCACCACTCTCGCGGGACTAGGGATCCGCGAGCAGTACTTC. This sequence encodes CATTLAGLGIREQYF.

The chain couples TRBV4-1 to TRBJ2-4; 11 bases line up with TRBD1. The length of the CDR3 is 16 residues. Trimming cost V 3 bases and J 5 bases; bases outside gene matches: 6. Germline loops: CDR1 MGHRA, CDR2 YSYEKL. The CDR3 DNA reads TGCGCCAGCAGCCAGTGGGGGACAGGGGGGGAAAACATTCAGTACTTC. Amino acids: CASSQWGTGGENIQYF.